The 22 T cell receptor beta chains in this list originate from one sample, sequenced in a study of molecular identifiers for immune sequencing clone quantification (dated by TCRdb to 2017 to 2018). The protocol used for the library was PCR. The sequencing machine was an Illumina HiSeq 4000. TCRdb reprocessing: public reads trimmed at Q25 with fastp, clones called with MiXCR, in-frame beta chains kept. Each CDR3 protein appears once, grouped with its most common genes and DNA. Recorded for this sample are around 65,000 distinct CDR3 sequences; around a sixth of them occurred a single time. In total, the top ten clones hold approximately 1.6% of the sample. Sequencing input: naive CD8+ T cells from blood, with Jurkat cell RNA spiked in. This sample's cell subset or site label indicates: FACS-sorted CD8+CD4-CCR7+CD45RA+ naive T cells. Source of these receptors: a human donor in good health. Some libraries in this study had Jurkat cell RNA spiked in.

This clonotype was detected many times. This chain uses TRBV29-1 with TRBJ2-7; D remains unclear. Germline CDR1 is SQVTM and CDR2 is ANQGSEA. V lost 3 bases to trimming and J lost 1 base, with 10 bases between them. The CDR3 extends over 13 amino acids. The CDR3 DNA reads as TGCAGCGTTGAGACCCAGGAATCCTACGAGCAGTACTTC. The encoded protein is CSVETQESYEQYF.

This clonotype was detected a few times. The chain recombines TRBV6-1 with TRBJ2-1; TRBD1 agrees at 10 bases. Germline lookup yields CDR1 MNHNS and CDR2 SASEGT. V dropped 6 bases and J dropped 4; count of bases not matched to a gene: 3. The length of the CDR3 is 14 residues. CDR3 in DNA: TGTGCCAGCAGCGACAGGGGGCTGTACAATGAGCAGTTCTTC. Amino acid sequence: CASSDRGLYNEQFF.

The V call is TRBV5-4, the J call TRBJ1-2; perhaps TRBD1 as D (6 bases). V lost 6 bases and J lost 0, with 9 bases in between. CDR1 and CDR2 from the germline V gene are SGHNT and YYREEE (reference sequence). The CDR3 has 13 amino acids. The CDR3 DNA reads TGTGCCAGCACCGAGGGGGCTAACTATGGCTACACCTTC. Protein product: CASTEGANYGYTF.

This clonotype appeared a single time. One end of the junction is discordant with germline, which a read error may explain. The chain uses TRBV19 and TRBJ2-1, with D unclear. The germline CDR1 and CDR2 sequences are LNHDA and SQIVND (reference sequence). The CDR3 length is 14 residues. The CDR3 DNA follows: TGTACCAGTAGTACATCTAGCTCCTACAATGAGCAGTTCTTC. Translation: CTSSTSSSYNEQFF.

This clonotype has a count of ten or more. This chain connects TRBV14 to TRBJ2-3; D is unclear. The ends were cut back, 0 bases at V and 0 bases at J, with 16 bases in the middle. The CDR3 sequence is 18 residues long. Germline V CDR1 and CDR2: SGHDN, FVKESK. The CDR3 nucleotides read TGTGCCAGCAGCCAAGATAGAGTGCGGCTACTAAGCACAGATACGCAGTATTTT. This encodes CASSQDRVRLLSTDTQYF.

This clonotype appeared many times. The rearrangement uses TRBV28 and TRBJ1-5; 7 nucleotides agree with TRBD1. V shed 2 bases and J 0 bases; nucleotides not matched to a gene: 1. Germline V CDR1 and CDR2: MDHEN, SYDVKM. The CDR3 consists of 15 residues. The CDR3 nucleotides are TGTGCCAGCAGTTTACAGGGGGGTAGCAATCAGCCCCAGCATTTT. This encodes CASSLQGGSNQPQHF. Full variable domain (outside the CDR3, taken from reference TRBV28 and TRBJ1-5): DVKVTQSSRYLVKRTGEKVFLECVQDMDHENMFWYRQDPGLGLRLIYFSYDVKMKEKGDIPEGYSVSREKKERFSLILESASTNQTSMYLCASSLQGGSNQPQHFGDGTRLSIL.

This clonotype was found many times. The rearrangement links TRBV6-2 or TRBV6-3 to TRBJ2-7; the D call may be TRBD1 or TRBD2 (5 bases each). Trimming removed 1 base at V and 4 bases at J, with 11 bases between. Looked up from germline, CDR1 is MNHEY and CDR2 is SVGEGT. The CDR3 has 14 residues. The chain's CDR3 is CASSYLGPSYEQYF. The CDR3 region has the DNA TGTGCCAGCAGTTACTTGGGACCGAGTTACGAGCAGTACTTC.

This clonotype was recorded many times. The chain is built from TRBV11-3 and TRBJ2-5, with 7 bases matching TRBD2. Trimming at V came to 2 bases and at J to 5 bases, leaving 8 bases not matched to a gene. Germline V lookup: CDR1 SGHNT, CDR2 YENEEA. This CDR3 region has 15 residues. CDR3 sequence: CASSLNPTSYETQYF. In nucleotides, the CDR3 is TGTGCCAGCAGCTTAAACCCGACTAGCTACGAGACCCAGTACTTC.

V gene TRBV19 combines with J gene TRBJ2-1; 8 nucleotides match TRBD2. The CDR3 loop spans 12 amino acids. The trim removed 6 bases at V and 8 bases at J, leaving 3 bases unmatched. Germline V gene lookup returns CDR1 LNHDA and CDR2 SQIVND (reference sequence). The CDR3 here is CASSSGSYEQFF. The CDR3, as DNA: TGTGCCAGTAGCAGCGGGAGCTATGAGCAGTTCTTC.

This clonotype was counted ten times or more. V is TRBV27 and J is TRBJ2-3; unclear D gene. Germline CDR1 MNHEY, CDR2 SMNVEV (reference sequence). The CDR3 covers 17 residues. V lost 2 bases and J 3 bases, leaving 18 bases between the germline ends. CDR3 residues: CASSLVYTQVETDTQYF. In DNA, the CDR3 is TGTGCCAGCAGTTTAGTCTACACTCAGGTCGAAACAGATACGCAGTATTTT.

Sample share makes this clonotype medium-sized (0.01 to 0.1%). CDR3 loop: CSVEGLAGVSAYEQYF. CDR3 DNA sequence: TGCAGCGTTGAGGGGCTAGCGGGAGTATCGGCCTACGAGCAGTACTTC. V gene TRBV29-1 combines with J gene TRBJ2-7, with 10 bases that match TRBD2. The junction had 10 bases not matched to a gene; V was cut back by 3 bases and J by 2 bases. CDR1 and CDR2 from the germline V gene are SQVTM and ANQGSEA. CDR3 length equals 16 residues.

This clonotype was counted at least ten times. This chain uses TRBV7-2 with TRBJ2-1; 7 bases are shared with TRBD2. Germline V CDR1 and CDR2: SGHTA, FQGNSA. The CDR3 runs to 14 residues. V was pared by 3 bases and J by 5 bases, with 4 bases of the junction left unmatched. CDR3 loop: CASSFPSGNNEQFF. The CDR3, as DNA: TGTGCCAGCAGCTTTCCTAGCGGAAACAATGAGCAGTTCTTC.

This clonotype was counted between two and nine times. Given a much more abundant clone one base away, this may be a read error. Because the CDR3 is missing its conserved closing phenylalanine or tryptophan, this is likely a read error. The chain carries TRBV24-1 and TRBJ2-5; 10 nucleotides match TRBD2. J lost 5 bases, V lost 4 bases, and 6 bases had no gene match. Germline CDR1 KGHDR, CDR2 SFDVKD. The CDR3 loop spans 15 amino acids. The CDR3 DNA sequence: TGTGCCACCAGTGAACCGCTAGCGGGAGACGAGACCCAGTACATC. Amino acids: CATSEPLAGDETQYI.

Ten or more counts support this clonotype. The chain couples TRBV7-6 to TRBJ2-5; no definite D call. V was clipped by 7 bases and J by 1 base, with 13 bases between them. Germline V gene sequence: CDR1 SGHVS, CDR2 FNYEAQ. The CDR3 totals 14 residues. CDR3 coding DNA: TGTGCCAGCACCCCCTCCAGGTTCCAAGAGACCCAGTACTTC. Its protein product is CASTPSRFQETQYF. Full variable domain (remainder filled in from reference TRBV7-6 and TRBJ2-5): GAGVSQSPRYKVTKRGQDVALRCDPISGHVSLYWYRQALGQGPEFLTYFNYEAQQDKSGLPNDRFSAERPEGSISTLTIQRTEQRDSAMYRCASTPSRFQETQYFGPGTRLLVL.

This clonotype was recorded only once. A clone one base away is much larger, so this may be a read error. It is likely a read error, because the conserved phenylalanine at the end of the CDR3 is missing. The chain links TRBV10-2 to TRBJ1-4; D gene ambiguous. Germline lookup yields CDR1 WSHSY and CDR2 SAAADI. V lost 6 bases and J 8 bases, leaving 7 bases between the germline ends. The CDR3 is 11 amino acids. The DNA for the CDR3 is TGCGCCAGCAGAGAAGGGGAAAAACTGTTTTCT. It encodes CASREGEKLFS.

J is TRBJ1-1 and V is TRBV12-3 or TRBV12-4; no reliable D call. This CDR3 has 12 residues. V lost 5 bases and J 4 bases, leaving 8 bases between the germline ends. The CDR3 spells CASSNRGTEAFF. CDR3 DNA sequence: TGTGCCAGCAGTAACCGGGGCACTGAAGCTTTCTTT.

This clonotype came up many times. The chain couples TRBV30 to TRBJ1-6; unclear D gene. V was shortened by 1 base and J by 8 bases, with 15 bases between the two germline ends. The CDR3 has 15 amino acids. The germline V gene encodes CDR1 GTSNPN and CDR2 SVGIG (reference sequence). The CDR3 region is CAWSGGVGGDSPLHF. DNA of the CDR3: TGTGCCTGGAGTGGGGGAGTCGGCGGAGATTCACCCCTCCACTTT.

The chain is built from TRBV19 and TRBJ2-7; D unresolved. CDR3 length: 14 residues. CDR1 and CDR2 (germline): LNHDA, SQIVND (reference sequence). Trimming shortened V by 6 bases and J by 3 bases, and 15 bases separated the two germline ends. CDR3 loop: CASSLEPVGYEQYF. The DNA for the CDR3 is TGTGCCAGTAGCCTGGAACCCGTGGGCTACGAGCAGTACTTC.

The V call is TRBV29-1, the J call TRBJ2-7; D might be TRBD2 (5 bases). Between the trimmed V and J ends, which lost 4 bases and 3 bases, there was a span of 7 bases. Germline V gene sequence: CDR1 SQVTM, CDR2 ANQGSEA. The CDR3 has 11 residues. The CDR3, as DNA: TGCAGCGTTGCGGAGGACTACGAGCAGTACTTC. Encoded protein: CSVAEDYEQYF.

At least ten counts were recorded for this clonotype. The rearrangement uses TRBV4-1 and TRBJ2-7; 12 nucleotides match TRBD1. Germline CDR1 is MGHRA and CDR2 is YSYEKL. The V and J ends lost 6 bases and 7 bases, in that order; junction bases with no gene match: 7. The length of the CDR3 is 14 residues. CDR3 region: CASRPGQGAREQYF. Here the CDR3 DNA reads TGCGCCAGCAGACCGGGACAGGGGGCAAGGGAGCAGTACTTC.

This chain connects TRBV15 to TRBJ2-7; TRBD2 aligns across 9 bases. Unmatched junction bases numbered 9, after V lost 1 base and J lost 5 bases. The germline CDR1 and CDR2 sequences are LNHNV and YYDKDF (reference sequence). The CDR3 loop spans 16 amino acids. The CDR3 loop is CATSRVWASGTDEQYF. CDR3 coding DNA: TGTGCCACCAGCAGAGTTTGGGCTAGCGGGACCGACGAGCAGTACTTC.

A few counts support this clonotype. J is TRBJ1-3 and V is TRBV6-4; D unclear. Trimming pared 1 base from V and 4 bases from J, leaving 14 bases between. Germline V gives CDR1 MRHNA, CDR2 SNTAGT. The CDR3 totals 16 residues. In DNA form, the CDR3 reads TGTGCCAGCAGTGACTTGCACACCGCTCGAGGAAACACCATATATTTT. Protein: CASSDLHTARGNTIYF.